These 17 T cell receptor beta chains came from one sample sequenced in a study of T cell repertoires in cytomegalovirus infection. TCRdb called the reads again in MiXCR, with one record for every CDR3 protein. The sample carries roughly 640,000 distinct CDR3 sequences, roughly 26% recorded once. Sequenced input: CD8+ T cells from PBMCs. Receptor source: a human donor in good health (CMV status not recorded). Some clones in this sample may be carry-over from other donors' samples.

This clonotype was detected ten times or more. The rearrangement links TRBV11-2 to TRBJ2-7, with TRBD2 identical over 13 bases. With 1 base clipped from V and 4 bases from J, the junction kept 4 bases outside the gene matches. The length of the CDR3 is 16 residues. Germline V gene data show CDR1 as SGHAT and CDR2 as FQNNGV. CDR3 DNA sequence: TGTGCCAGCAGCTTAGTTCGGACTAGCGGGGGATACGAGCAGTACGTC. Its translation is CASSLVRTSGGYEQYV.

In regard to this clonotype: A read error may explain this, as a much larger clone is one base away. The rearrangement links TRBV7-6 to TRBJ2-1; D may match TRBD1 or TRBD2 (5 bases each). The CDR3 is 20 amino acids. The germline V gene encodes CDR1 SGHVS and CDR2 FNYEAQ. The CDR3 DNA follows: TGTGCCAACAGCTTAGACCCACGGAGGAGAGATCAGGGTGTCCACAATGAGCAGTTCTTC. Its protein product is CANSLDPRRRDQGVHNEQFF.

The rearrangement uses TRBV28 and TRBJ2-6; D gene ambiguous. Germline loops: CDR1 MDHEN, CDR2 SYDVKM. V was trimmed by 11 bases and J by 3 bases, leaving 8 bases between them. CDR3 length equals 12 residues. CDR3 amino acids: CAADGGANVLTF. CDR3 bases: TGTGCCGCGGACGGTGGGGCCAACGTCCTGACTTTC.

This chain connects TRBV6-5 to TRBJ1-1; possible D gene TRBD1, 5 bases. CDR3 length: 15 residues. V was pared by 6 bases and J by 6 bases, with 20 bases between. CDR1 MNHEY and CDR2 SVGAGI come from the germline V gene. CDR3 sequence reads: CASRPRTIKGAEAFF. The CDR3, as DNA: TGTGCCAGCAGACCCAGGACAATCAAGGGCGCTGAAGCTTTCTTT.

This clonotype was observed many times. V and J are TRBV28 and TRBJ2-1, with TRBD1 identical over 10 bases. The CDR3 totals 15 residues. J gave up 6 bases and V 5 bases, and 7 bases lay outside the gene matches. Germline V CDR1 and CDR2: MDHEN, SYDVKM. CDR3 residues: CASSGDRGRRNEQFF. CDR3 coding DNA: TGTGCCAGCAGTGGGGACAGGGGAAGACGCAATGAGCAGTTCTTC.

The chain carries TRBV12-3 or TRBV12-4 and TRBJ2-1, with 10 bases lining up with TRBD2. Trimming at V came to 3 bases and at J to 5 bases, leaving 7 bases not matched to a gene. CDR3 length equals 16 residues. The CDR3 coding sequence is TGTGCCAGCAGTTTTGAAGGACTAGCGGCTAACAATGAGCAGTTCTTC. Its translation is CASSFEGLAANNEQFF.

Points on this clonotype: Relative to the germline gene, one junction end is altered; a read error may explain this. The CDR3 here is CVSSPRIGTVSIASTDTQYF. The DNA for the CDR3 is TGTGTCAGCAGTCCAAGGATCGGGACAGTCTCCATCGCTAGCACAGATACGCAGTATTTT. The chain joins TRBV28 to TRBJ2-3, with TRBD1 identical over 7 bases. CDR1 and CDR2 (germline): MDHEN, SYDVKM. This CDR3 comprises 20 residues. The complete variable domain, with remaining parts taken from reference TRBV28 and TRBJ2-3, reads DVKVTQSSRYLVKRTGEKVFLECVQDMDHENMFWYRQDPGLGLRLIYFSYDVKMKEKGDIPEGYSVSREKKERFSLILESASTNQTSMYLCVSSPRIGTVSIASTDTQYFGPGTRLTVL.

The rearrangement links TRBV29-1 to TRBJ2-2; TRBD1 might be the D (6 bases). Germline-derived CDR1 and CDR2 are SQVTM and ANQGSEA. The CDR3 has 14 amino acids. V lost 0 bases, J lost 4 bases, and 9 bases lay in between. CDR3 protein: CSVEDRGSTGELFF. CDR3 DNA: TGCAGCGTTGAAGACAGGGGAAGCACCGGGGAGCTGTTTTTT.

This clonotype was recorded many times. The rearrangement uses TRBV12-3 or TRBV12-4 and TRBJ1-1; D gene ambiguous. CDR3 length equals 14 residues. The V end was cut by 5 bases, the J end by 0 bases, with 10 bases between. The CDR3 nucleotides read TGTGCCAGCAGTCTGATTGGAATGAACACTGAAGCTTTCTTT. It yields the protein CASSLIGMNTEAFF.

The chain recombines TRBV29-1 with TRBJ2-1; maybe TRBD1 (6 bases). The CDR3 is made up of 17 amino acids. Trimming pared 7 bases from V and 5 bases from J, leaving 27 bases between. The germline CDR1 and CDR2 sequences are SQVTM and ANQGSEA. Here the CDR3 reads CSAQDSIHEFDDNEQFF. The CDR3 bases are TGCAGCGCCCAGGACAGCATACATGAATTCGATGACAATGAGCAGTTCTTC.

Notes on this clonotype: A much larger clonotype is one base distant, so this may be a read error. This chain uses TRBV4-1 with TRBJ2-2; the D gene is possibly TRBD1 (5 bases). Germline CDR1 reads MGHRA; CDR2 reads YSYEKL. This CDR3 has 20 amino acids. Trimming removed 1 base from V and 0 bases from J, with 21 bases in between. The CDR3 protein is CASSQADEGIVGPNTGELFF. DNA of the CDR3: TGCGCCAGCAGCCAAGCGGATGAAGGGATAGTGGGGCCGAACACCGGGGAGCTGTTTTTT.

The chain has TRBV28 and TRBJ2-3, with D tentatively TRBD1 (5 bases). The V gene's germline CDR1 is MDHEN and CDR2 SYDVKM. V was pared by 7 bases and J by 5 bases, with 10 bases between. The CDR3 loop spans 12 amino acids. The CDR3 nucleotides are TGTGCCAGCAAATTAGACAGAGATACGCAGTATTTT. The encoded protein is CASKLDRDTQYF.

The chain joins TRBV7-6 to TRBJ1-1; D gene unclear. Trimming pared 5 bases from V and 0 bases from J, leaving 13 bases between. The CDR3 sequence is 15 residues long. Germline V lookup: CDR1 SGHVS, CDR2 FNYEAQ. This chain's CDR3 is CASSPLPLMNTEAFF. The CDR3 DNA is TGTGCCAGCAGCCCACTCCCCTTAATGAACACTGAAGCTTTCTTT.

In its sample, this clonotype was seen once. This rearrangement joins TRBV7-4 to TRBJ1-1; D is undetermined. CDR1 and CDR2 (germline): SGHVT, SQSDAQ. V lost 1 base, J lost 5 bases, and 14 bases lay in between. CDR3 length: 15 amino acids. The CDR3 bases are TGTGCCAGCAGCTTAGTCATGGATTCGGTGACTGAAGCTTTCTTT. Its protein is CASSLVMDSVTEAFF. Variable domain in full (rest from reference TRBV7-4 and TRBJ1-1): GAGVSQSPRYKVAKRGRDVALRCDSISGHVTLYWYRQTLGQGSEVLTYSQSDAQRDKSGRPSGRFSAERPERSVSTLKIQRTEQGDSAVYLCASSLVMDSVTEAFFGQGTRLTVV.

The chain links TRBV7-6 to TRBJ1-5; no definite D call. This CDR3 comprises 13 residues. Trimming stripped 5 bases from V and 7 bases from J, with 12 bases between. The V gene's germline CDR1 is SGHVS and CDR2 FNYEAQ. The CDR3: CASSPRPGQPQHF. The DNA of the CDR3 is TGTGCCAGCAGCCCCCGCCCTGGGCAGCCCCAGCATTTT.

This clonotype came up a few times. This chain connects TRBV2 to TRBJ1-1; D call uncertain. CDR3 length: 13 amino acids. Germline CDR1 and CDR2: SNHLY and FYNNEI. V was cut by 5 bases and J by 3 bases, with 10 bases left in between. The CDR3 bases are TGTGCCAGCAGTATCGCTGGGTACACTGAAGCTTTCTTT. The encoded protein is CASSIAGYTEAFF.

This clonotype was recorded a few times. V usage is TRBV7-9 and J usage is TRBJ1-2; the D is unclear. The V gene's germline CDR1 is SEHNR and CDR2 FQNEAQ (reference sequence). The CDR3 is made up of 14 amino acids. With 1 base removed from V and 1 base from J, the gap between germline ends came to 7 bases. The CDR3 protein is CASSLGRVNYGYTF. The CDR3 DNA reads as TGTGCCAGCAGCTTAGGGCGGGTTAACTATGGCTACACCTTC.